The clone carrying this TCR beta chain appeared a single time. Authors' analysis steps: Estimation of nucleated cell counts was performed using reference gene primer amplification. Sequencing used immunoSEQ multiplex PCR; TCRdb keeps in-frame clones, though not all of them. V, J and clone size are those of that table, while D and trimming were read from the DNA. The table shows around 84,000 clones, with over 80% occurring only once. The sample comes from a study of blood T cell repertoires in COVID-19. Across the whole study: Both acute and convalescent COVID-19 samples were obtained from the United States, Italy and Spain. T cells, B-cell-depleted T cells, or PBMCs provided the cDNA or gDNA that served as material.

CDR1 MNHNY and CDR2 SVGAGI come from the germline V gene (reference sequence). The CDR3 is 15 amino acids. V lost 6 bases, J lost 0 bases, and 12 bases lay in between. V gene TRBV6-6 combines with J gene TRBJ1-5; D not certain. Sequencing used peripheral blood. The clonotype originates from an elderly man with active or convalescent COVID-19. The CDR3 loop reads CASRMRADSNQPQHF. The CDR3 DNA sequence: TGTGCCAGCAGGATGCGGGCAGATAGCAATCAGCCCCAGCATTTT.